The 18 T cell receptor beta chains listed next were all sequenced from one sample in a study of vaccination and CD4 T cells after COVID-19. Specified treatment: roughly 10-day PBMC culture with coronavirus spike peptide pools or control peptides (ViraFEST assay). The antigens these receptors bind are not known. The Oncomine TCR Beta short-read assay sequenced DNA from cultured CD4+ T cells. TCRdb reanalysed the PCR reads using MiXCR and keeps one entry per CDR3 protein. This sample has some 10,000 distinct CDR3 sequences, with roughly 25% found just once. Sequencing used CD4+ T cells from blood, cultured in vitro, obtained before SARS-CoV-2 vaccination. The origin of the receptors is a human donor who received a COVID-19 vaccine.

As for this clonotype: At one boundary the junction diverges from the germline segment, which might be a read error. The chain joins TRBV2 to TRBJ2-5, with TRBD2 identical over 13 bases. Germline V gene data show CDR1 as SNHLY and CDR2 as FYNNEI. This CDR3 comprises 16 residues. The CDR3 reads CASSPRTSGGLMTQHF. The CDR3 nucleotides are TGTGCCAGCAGCCCCCGGACTAGCGGGGGCCTCATGACCCAGCACTTC.

This clonotype was seen only a few times. The J gene is TRBJ2-5, the V gene TRBV20-1; 11 bases are shared with TRBD1. Germline V CDR1 and CDR2: DFQATT, SNEGSKA (reference sequence). Trimming took 3 bases from V and 4 from J; bases not matched to a gene: 10. The CDR3 totals 16 residues. DNA for the CDR3: TGCAGTGCTAGTGATGTGGACAGGGGGCCGGCAGAGACCCAGTACTTC. Protein: CSASDVDRGPAETQYF.

Within the sample, this clonotype is medium-sized (0.01 to 0.1%). The genes are TRBV6-1 and TRBJ1-3; TRBD1 might be the D (5 bases). From germline, CDR1 is MNHNS and CDR2 SASEGT. This CDR3 is built from 16 residues. Deletions cut 6 bases from V and 4 bases from J, with 19 bases between. CDR3 nucleotide sequence: TGTGCCAGCAGGCGTACTTCCGGGACTACAGGAAACACCATATATTTT. As protein: CASRRTSGTTGNTIYF.

The CDR3 loop is CSVTGTGYNEQFF. DNA for the CDR3: TGCAGCGTGACCGGGACAGGGTACAATGAGCAGTTCTTC. V is TRBV29-1 and J is TRBJ2-1; 9 positions match TRBD1. V trimming: 6 bases; J trimming: 4 bases; junction bases outside the gene matches: 4. CDR3 length equals 13 residues. Germline V gene lookup returns CDR1 SQVTM and CDR2 ANQGSEA.

The V gene is TRBV18, the J gene TRBJ2-2, with 7 bases matching TRBD2. Germline V gene data show CDR1 as KGHSH and CDR2 as LQKENI. J was trimmed by 0 bases and V by 0 bases; bases with no gene match: 1. CDR3 size: 16 residues. The CDR3 nucleotides are TGTGCCAGCTCACCACCGAGCGGGACGAACACCGGGGAGCTGTTTTTT. It translates to CASSPPSGTNTGELFF.

This clonotype qualifies as medium-sized. The CDR3 protein is CASSIVDSPYGYTF. CDR3 sequence (DNA): TGTGCCAGTAGTATAGTGGACAGCCCCTATGGCTACACCTTC. The V and J genes are TRBV19 and TRBJ1-2; D is possibly TRBD1 (6 bases). The V and J ends lost 1 base and 4 bases respectively, with 10 bases between them. Germline V gives CDR1 LNHDA, CDR2 SQIVND (reference sequence). The CDR3 is 14 amino acids.

The CDR3 loop reads CASSGGRTRNTIYF. For the CDR3, the DNA is TGTGCCAGCAGCGGAGGACGGACCAGAAACACCATATATTTT. The V call is TRBV6-1, the J call TRBJ1-3; D remains ambiguous. Germline assignment: CDR1 MNHNS and CDR2 SASEGT. With 6 bases removed from V and 5 bases from J, the gap between germline ends came to 14 bases. This CDR3 comprises 14 residues.

By share, this clonotype ranks as medium-sized. The chain combines TRBV7-2 with TRBJ1-2; the D gene is possibly TRBD1 (5 bases). This CDR3 is built from 14 residues. Germline V lookup: CDR1 SGHTA, CDR2 FQGNSA. Trimming left V 1 base short and J 8 bases short, with 14 bases between. The CDR3: CASSLEAGKGGYTF. CDR3 nucleotide sequence: TGTGCCAGCAGCTTAGAGGCAGGGAAGGGGGGCTACACCTTC.

This clonotype was seen a handful of times. V and J are TRBV7-2 and TRBJ1-2; D remains ambiguous. Germline V gene lookup returns CDR1 SGHTA and CDR2 FQGNSA. This CDR3 has 12 residues. Trimming took off 9 bases at V and 7 bases at J, with 15 bases between the two ends. CDR3 coding DNA: TGTGCCAGTTCAATATCTACGGGTGGCTACACCTTC. Its translation is CASSISTGGYTF.

The chain carries TRBV5-4 and TRBJ2-1; tentatively, D is TRBD1 or TRBD2 (6 bases each). Trimming pared 5 bases from V and 5 bases from J, leaving 17 bases between. The V gene's germline CDR1 is SGHNT and CDR2 YYREEE (reference sequence). The CDR3 runs to 15 residues. The CDR3 here is CASSGGRKGHNEQFF. CDR3 sequence (DNA): TGTGCCAGCAGTGGGGGGCGCAAGGGACACAATGAGCAGTTCTTC.

J is TRBJ2-7 and V is TRBV27, with D perhaps matching TRBD1 (5 bases). The CDR3 spans 14 residues. Between the trimmed V and J ends, which lost 2 bases and 5 bases, there was a span of 13 bases. Germline CDR1 reads MNHEY; CDR2 reads SMNVEV (reference sequence). Here the CDR3 DNA reads TGTGCCAGCAGTTTAGCGGCAGGGTCCCACGAGCAGTACTTC. This codes for CASSLAAGSHEQYF.

The sample holds a few counts of this clonotype. The chain couples TRBV6-5 to TRBJ1-2; no reliable D call. The V and J ends lost 0 bases and 7 bases respectively, with 9 bases between them. The CDR3 extends over 13 amino acids. Germline V lookup: CDR1 MNHEY, CDR2 SVGAGI. The CDR3 loop is CASSYSEGSGYTF. The CDR3 DNA is TGTGCCAGCAGTTACTCGGAAGGGAGTGGCTACACCTTC.

The V call is TRBV20-1, the J call TRBJ1-5; D remains ambiguous. The CDR3 has 15 amino acids. Germline-derived CDR1 and CDR2 are DFQATT and SNEGSKA (reference sequence). The V end was cut by 1 base, the J end by 0 bases, with 10 bases between. CDR3 in DNA: TGCAGTGCTAGAGTGGCCAGTTCTAGCAATCAGCCCCAGCATTTT. It encodes CSARVASSSNQPQHF.

The V and J genes are TRBV5-4 and TRBJ2-5; 10 bases map to TRBD1. Germline loops: CDR1 SGHNT, CDR2 YYREEE (reference sequence). This CDR3 comprises 15 residues. J was trimmed by 7 bases and V by 4 bases; bases with no gene match: 10. The CDR3 bases are TGTGCCAGCAGCGGAGGACAGGGGGAAGGGGGGACCCAGTACTTC. Its protein is CASSGGQGEGGTQYF.

This clonotype was counted between two and nine times. The rearrangement links TRBV12-3 or TRBV12-4 to TRBJ2-5, with 7 bases that match TRBD1. Germline trimming cut 1 base from V and 7 bases from J; bases unmatched to any gene: 6. This CDR3 has 14 amino acids. The CDR3: CASSLGGGAGTQYF. The CDR3 coding sequence is TGTGCCAGCAGTTTAGGAGGGGGCGCCGGGACCCAGTACTTC.

A few counts support this clonotype. V and J are TRBV20-1 and TRBJ1-5, with D perhaps matching TRBD1 (5 bases). V lost 6 bases, J lost 1 base, and 13 bases lay in between. Germline V gene sequence: CDR1 DFQATT, CDR2 SNEGSKA (reference sequence). The CDR3 has 14 residues. CDR3 nucleotide sequence: TGCAGTGCCCGACTGCCAGGGAGCAATCAGCCCCAGCATTTT. It is translated as CSARLPGSNQPQHF.

With regard to this clonotype: Germline and junction disagree at one end, which may indicate a read error. The chain couples TRBV7-9 to TRBJ2-7; 10 bases map to TRBD2. The CDR3 contains 15 residues. Germline values: CDR1 SEHNR, CDR2 FQNEAQ (reference sequence). CDR3 residues: CASSPGLADPYEQHF. CDR3 nucleotides: TGTGCCAGCAGCCCAGGACTAGCGGACCCCTACGAGCAGCACTTC.

This clonotype was counted only a few times. The CDR3 sequence is CTGGDINTGELFF. The CDR3 bases are TGCACCGGGGGGGACATTAACACCGGGGAGCTGTTTTTT. This chain uses TRBV29-1 with TRBJ2-2; 8 bases line up with TRBD2. The germline CDR1 and CDR2 sequences are SQVTM and ANQGSEA. The CDR3 has 13 residues.